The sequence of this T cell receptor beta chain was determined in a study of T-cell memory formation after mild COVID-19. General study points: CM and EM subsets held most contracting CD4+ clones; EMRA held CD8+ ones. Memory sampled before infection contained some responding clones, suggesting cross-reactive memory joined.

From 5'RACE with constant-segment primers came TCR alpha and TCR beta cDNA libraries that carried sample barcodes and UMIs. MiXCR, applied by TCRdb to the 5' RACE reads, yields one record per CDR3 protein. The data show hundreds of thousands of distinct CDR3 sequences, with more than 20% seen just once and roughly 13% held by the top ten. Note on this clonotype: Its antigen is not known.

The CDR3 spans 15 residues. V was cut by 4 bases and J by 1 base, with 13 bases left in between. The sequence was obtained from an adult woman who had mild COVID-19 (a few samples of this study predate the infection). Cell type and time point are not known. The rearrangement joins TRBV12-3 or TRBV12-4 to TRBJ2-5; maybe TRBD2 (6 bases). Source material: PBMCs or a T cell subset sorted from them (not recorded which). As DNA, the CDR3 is TGTGCCAGCAGTTCGCTCGGGGACTCCCAAGAGACCCAGTACTTC. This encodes CASSSLGDSQETQYF.